Given below is one T cell receptor (beta chain) in context. The sample is drawn from a study of ipilimumab plus nivolumab after autologous stem cell transplantation. Overall study: A median of about eight nivolumab and 5 ipilimumab doses were given.

The table came from immunoSEQ multiplex PCR; TCRdb's copy has only in-frame clones and leaves some out. The sample contains about 17,000 clones, about 77% of which appear only once. The CDR3 length is 13 residues. Per the germline V gene, CDR1 is MNHNY and CDR2 is SVGAGI (reference sequence). V lost 6 bases and J lost 5, with 11 bases in between. Patients received nivolumab 3 mg/kg at weeks 1, 4, 7, 10, then fortnightly to week 26. Sequences were derived from PBMCs, sampled in a trial of ipilimumab plus nivolumab as post-transplant consolidation. The receptor's source is a male donor with diffuse large B-cell lymphoma. The chain combines TRBV6-6 with TRBJ2-1; D ambiguous. The CDR3 spells CASSRAHDNEQFF. The CDR3 DNA is TGTGCCAGCAGCCGCGCGCACGACAATGAGCAGTTCTTC.